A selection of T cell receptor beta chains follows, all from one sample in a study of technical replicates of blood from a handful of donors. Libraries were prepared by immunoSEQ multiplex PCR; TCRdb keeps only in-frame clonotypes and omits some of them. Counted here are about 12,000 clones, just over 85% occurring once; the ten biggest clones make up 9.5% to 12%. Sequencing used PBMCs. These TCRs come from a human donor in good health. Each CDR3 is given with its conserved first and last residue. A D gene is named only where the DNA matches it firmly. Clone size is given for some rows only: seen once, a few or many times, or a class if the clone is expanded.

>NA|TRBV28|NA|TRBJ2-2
TGTGCCAGCAGTTTGTGGAGGGACCCCGGGGAGCTGTTTTTT
CASSLWRDPGELFF
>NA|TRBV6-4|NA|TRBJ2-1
TGTGCCAGCAGTGACTCTTCCATGAGGCAGTTCTTC
CASSDSSMRQFF
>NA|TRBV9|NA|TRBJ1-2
TGTGCCAGCAGGGAGGATCTTAACTATGGCTACACCTTC
CASREDLNYGYTF
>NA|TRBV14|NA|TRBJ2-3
TGTGCCAGCAGCAACCCGGGTGGCGGGATGGCGACAGATACGCAGTATTTT
CASSNPGGGMATDTQYF
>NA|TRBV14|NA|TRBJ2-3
TGTGCCAGCAGCCTTCGGACTTTAGGGGATACGCAGTATTTT
CASSLRTLGDTQYF
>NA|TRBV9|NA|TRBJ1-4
TGTGCCAGCAGTTCGGGACTCGGGGCGGTCGAAAAACTGTTTTTT
CASSSGLGAVEKLFF
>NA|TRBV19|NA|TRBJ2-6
TGTGCCAGTAGCGACAGGGAGGCTGGGGCCAACGTCCTGACTTTC
CASSDREAGANVLTF
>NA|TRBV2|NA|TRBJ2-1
TGTGCCAGCTCAGCGGCCTACAATGAGCAGTTCTTC
CASSAAYNEQFF
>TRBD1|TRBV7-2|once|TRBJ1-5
TGTGCCAGCAGCCGCAGACAGGGGAATCAGCCCCAGCATTTT
CASSRRQGNQPQHF
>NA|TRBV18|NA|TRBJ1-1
TGTGCCAGCTCAACCGACTTAAACACTGAAGCTTTCTTT
CASSTDLNTEAFF
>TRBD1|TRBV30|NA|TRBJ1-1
TGTGCCTGGAGTGGGGACAGGGGAAGGTCGACTGAAGCTTTCTTT
CAWSGDRGRSTEAFF
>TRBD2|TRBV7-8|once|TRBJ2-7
TGTGCCAGCAGCTTAGTCGGGGGGAGCTCCTACGAGCAGTACTTC
CASSLVGGSSYEQYF
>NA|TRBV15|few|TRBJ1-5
TGTGCCACCAGCAGAGATCAGGACAGCCATTATAGCAATCAGCCCCAGCATTTT
CATSRDQDSHYSNQPQHF
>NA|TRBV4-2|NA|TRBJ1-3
TGTGCCAGCAGCCGGAATCCGACCGGCGGTTCTGGAAACACCATATATTTT
CASSRNPTGGSGNTIYF
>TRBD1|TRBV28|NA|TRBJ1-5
TGTGCCAGCAGTTCACCACAGGGGGGAAATCAGCCCCAGCATTTT
CASSSPQGGNQPQHF
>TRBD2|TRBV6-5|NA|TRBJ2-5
TGTGCCAGCACTTATAAAGCGGGGAGCTACCAAGAGACCCAGTACTTC
CASTYKAGSYQETQYF
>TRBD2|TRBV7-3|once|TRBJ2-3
TGTGCCAGCAGCTTAACAGGCGGGAGGCCCCCCGATACGCAGTATTTT
CASSLTGGRPPDTQYF
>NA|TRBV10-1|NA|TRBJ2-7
TGCGCCAGCAGTGAGGGCGACCTCCGACAATACGAGCAGTACTTC
CASSEGDLRQYEQYF
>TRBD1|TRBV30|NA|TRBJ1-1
TGTGCCTGGACCGCCGGGACAGGGGGATTCACTGAAGCTTTCTTT
CAWTAGTGGFTEAFF
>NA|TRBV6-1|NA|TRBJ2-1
TGTGCCAGCACTCTTAAGAGCTCCTACAATGAGCAGTTCTTC
CASTLKSSYNEQFF
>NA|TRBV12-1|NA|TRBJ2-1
TGTGCCAGCAGCTTCGGACGACTCGCGGGAGGGATAAATGAGCAGTTCTTC
CASSFGRLAGGINEQFF
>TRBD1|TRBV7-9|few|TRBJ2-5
TGTGCCAGCAGCTTAGGGGGGACAGAAGGAGAGACCCAGTACTTC
CASSLGGTEGETQYF
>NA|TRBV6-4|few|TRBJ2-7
TGTGCCAGCAGTGTGAAAGGGGATGGGCCCTACGAGCAGTACTTC
CASSVKGDGPYEQYF
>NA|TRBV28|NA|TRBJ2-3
TGTGCCAGCAGTACTACAGATACGCAGTATTTT
CASSTTDTQYF
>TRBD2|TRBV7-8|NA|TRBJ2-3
TGTGCCAGCAGCTTAGGGACTAGCGGGAGGGCCATGACAGATACGCAGTATTTT
CASSLGTSGRAMTDTQYF
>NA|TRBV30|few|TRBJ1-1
TGTGCCTGGAGCGCAGGGCGAGTTTACACTGAAGCTTTCTTT
CAWSAGRVYTEAFF
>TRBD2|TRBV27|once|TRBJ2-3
TGTGCCAGCAGTTCAGTATCTAGCGGTACAGATACGCAGTATTTT
CASSSVSSGTDTQYF
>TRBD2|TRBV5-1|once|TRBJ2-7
TGCGCCAGCAGCTTGGGATGGACTAGCGACTCCTACGAGCAGTACTTC
CASSLGWTSDSYEQYF
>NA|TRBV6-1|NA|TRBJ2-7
TGTGCCAGCAGTGAAGCGGTTAGCAGGGACTACGAGCAGTACTTC
CASSEAVSRDYEQYF